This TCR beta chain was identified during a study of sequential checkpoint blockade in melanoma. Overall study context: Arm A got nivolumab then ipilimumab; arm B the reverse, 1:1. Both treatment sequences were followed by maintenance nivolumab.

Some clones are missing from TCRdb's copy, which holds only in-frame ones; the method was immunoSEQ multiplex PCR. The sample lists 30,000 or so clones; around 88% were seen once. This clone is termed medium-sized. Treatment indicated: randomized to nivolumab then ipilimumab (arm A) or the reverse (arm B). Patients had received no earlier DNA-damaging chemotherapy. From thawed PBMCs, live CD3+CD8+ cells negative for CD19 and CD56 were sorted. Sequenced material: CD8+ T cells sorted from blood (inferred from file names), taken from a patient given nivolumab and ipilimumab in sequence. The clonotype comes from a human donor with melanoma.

CDR3 bases: TGTGCCAGCAGCTCAGAGGGACAGGTTACAGATACGCAGTATTTT. As protein: CASSSEGQVTDTQYF. V is TRBV7-9 and J is TRBJ2-3; 8 bases match TRBD1. CDR1 and CDR2 (germline): SEHNR, FQNEAQ (reference sequence). This CDR3 spans 15 amino acids. Trimming cost V 4 bases and J 3 bases; bases outside gene matches: 6.